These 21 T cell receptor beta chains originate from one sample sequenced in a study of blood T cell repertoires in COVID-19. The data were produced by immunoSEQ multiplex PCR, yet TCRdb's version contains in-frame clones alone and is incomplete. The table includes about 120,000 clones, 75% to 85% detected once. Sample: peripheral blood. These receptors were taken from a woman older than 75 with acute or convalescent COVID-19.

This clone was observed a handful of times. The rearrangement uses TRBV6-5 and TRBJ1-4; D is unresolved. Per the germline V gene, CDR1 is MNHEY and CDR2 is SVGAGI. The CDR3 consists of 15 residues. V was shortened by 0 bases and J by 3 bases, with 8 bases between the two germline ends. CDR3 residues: CASSYSYGSNEKLFF. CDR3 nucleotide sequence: TGTGCCAGCAGTTACTCGTACGGGTCTAATGAAAAACTGTTTTTT.

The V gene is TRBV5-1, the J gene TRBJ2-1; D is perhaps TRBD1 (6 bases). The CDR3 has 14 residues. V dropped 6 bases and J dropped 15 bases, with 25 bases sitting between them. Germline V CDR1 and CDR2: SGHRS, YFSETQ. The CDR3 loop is CASTDPGGQGIPFF. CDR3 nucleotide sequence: TGCGCCAGCACCGACCCTGGGGGTCAGGGGATTCCGTTCTTC.

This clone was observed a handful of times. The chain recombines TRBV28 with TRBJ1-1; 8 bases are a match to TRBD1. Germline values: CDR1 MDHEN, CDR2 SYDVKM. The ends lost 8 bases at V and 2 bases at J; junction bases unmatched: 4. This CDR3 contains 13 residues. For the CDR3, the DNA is TGTGCCAGCCTGGACAGGGCAAACACTGAAGCTTTCTTT. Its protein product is CASLDRANTEAFF.

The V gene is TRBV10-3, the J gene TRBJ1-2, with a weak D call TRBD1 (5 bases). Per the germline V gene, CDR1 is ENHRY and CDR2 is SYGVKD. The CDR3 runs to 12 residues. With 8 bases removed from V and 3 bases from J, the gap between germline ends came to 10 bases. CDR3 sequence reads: CAIQRGDYGYTF. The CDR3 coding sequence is TGTGCCATCCAACGGGGGGACTATGGCTACACCTTC.

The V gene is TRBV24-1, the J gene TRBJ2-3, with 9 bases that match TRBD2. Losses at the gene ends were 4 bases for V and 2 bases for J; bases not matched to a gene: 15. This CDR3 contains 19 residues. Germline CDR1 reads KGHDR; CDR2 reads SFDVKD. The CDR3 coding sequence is TGTGCCACCAGTGACCCTCGGGGTAGCGGGAGTTTTAACACAGATACGCAGTATTTT. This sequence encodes CATSDPRGSGSFNTDTQYF.

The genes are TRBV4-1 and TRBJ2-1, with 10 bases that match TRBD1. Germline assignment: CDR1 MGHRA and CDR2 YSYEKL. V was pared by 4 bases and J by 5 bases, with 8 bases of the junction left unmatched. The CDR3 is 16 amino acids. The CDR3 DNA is TGCGCCAGCAGCCCGCGGCCGGGACAGGGGAACAATGAGCAGTTCTTC. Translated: CASSPRPGQGNNEQFF.

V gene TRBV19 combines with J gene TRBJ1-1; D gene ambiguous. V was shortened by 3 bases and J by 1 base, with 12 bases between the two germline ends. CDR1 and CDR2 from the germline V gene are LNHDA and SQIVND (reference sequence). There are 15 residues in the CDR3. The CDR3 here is CASSMREVGNTEAFF. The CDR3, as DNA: TGTGCCAGTAGTATGCGAGAGGTAGGGAACACTGAAGCTTTCTTT.

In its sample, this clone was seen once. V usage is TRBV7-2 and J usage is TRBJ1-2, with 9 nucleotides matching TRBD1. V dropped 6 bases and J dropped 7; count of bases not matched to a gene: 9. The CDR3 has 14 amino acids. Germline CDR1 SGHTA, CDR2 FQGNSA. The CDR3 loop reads CASSGRDRARGYTF. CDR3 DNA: TGTGCCAGCAGTGGTCGGGACAGGGCGCGTGGCTACACCTTC.

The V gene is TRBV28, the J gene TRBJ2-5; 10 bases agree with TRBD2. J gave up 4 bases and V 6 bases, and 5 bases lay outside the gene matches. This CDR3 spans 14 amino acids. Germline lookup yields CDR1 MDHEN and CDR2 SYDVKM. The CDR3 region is CASSPSGGLETQYF. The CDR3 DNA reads TGTGCCAGCAGCCCTAGCGGGGGATTAGAGACCCAGTACTTC. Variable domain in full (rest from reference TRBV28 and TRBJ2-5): DVKVTQSSRYLVKRTGEKVFLECVQDMDHENMFWYRQDPGLGLRLIYFSYDVKMKEKGDIPEGYSVSREKKERFSLILESASTNQTSMYLCASSPSGGLETQYFGPGTRLLVL.

The DNA for the CDR3 is TGTGCCAGCAGCCCAGGGTTGGGTGAAAAACTGTTTTTT. Protein sequence: CASSPGLGEKLFF. This chain joins TRBV11-2 and TRBJ1-4, with a tentative D call TRBD1 (5 bases). V was trimmed by 5 bases and J by 7 bases, leaving 11 bases between them. From germline, CDR1 is SGHAT and CDR2 FQNNGV. The CDR3 has 13 amino acids.

CDR3: CASTRRGFPALYYGYTF. CDR3 DNA sequence: TGTGCCAGCACCCGGCGGGGCTTCCCGGCCCTTTATTATGGCTACACCTTC. The V and J genes are TRBV27 and TRBJ1-2; possibly TRBD1 for D (5 bases). The CDR3 length is 17 residues. Trimming took off 7 bases at V and 5 bases at J, with 26 bases between the two ends. The germline CDR1 and CDR2 sequences are MNHEY and SMNVEV (reference sequence).

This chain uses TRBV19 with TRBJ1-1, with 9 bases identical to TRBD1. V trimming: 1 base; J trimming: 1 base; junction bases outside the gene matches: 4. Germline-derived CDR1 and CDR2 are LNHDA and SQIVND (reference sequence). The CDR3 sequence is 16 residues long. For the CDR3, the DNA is TGTGCCAGTAGTATAGCAGGGACAGGGCCGAACACTGAAGCTTTCTTT. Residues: CASSIAGTGPNTEAFF.

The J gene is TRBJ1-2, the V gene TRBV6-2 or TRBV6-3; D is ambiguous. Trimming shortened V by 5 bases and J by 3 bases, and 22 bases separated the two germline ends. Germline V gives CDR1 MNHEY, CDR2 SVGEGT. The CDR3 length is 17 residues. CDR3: CASSVPLAGKVDYGYTF. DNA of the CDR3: TGTGCCAGCAGTGTACCCCTAGCGGGGAAGGTGGACTATGGCTACACCTTC.

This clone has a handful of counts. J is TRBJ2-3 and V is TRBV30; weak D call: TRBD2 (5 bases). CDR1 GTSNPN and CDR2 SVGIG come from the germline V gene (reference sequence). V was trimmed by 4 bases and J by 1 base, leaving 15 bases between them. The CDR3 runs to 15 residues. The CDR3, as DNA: TGTGCCTGGAAACAACAGACTATCGGCACAGATACGCAGTATTTT. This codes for CAWKQQTIGTDTQYF.

The CDR3 coding sequence is TGTGCCACCAGTGATCGTCCTCTGACGGGTCCTGGTTACAATGAGCAGTTCTTC. It is translated as CATSDRPLTGPGYNEQFF. This chain uses TRBV24-1 with TRBJ2-1; unclear D gene. The CDR3 sequence is 18 residues long. Germline assignment: CDR1 KGHDR and CDR2 SFDVKD. Trimming took off 3 bases at V and 4 bases at J, with 21 bases between the two ends.

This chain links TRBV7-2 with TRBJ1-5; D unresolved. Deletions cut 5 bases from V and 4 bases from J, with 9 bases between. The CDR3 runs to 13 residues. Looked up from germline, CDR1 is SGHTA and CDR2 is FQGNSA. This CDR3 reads CASSLSVNQPQHF. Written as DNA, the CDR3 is TGTGCCAGCAGCCTCTCGGTGAATCAGCCCCAGCATTTT.

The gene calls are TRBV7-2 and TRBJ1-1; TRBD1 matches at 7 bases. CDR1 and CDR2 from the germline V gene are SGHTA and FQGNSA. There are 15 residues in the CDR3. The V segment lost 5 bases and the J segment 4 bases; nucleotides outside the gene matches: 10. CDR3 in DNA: TGTGCCAGCAGCATTAGGGTACAGGGGAGCACTGAAGCTTTCTTT. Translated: CASSIRVQGSTEAFF.

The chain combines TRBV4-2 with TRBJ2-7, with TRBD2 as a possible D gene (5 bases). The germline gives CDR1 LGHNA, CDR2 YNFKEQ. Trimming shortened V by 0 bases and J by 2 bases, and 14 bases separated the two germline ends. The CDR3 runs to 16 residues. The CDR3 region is CASSQDASGNPYEQYF. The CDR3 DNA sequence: TGTGCCAGCAGCCAAGACGCCAGCGGAAATCCCTACGAGCAGTACTTC.

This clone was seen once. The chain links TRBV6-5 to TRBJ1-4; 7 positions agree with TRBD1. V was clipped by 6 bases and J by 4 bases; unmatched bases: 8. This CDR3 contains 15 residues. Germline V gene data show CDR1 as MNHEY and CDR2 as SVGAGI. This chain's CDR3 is CASRGTASYNEKLFF. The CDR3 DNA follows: TGTGCCAGCAGGGGGACAGCCAGTTATAATGAAAAACTGTTTTTT.

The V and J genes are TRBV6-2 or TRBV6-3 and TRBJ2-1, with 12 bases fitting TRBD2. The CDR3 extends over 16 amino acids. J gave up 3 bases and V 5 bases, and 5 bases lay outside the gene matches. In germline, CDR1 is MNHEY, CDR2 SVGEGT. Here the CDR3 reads CASSQTSGGFYNEQFF. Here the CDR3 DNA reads TGTGCCAGCAGTCAGACTAGCGGGGGATTCTACAATGAGCAGTTCTTC.

CDR3 sequence: CASSLKPHLGPWADTQYF. The CDR3 region has the DNA TGTGCCAGCAGCCTGAAACCCCATTTGGGCCCCTGGGCAGATACGCAGTATTTT. This sequence joins TRBV4-2 and TRBJ2-3; D gene ambiguous. V dropped 4 bases and J dropped 4 bases, with 24 bases sitting between them. Germline V lookup: CDR1 LGHNA, CDR2 YNFKEQ. This CDR3 region has 18 residues.